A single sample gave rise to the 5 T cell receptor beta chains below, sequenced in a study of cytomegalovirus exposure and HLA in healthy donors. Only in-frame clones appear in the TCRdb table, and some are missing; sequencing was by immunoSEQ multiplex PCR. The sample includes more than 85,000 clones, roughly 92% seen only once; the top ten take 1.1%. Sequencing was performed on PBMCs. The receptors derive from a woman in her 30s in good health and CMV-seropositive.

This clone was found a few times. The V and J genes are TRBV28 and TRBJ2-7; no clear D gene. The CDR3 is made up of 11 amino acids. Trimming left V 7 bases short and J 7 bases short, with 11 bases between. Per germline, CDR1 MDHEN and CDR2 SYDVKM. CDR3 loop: CASTRLGEQYF. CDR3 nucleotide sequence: TGTGCCAGCACCCGCCTCGGGGAGCAGTACTTC.

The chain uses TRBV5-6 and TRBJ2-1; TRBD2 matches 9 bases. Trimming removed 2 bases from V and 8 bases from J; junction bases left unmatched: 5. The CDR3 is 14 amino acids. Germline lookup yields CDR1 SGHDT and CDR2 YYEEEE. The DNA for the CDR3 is TGTGCCAGCAGCTTTCCTAGCGGGAATCATGAGCAGTTCTTC. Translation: CASSFPSGNHEQFF.

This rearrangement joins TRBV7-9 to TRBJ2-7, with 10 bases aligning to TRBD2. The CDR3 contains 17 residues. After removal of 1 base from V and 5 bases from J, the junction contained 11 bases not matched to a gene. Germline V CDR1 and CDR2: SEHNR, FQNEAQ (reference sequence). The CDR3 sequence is CASSLVLLAGVFNEQYF. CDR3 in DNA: TGTGCCAGCAGCTTAGTTCTGCTAGCGGGAGTATTCAACGAGCAGTACTTC.

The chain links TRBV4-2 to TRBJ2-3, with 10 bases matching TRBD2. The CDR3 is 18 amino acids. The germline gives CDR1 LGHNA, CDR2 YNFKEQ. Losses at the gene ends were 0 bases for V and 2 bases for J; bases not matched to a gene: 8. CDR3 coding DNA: TGTGCCAGCAGCCAAGATTTACTAGCGGGATCCTTCACAGATACGCAGTATTTT. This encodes CASSQDLLAGSFTDTQYF.

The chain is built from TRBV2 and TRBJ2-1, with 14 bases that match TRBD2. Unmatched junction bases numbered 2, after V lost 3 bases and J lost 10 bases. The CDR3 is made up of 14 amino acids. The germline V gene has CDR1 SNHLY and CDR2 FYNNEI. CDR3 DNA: TGTGCCAGCAGTGAGACTAGCGGGAGGGGGGAGCAGTTCTTC. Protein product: CASSETSGRGEQFF.